Below are 26 T cell receptor beta chains sequenced from a single sample in a study of shared clonotypes between healthy human individuals. Data came from immunoSEQ multiplex PCR; TCRdb stores just in-frame clones and leaves some out. Of just over 2,000,000 clones listed, roughly 95% are singletons. The naive CD8 population came from CD45RO-negative cells selected for CCR7, without terminally differentiated effector memory CD45RA+ cells. Specimen: naive CD8+ T cells sorted from blood. These receptors were collected from a man aged 18 to 35 in good health.

Note on this clone: The same CDR3 also results from other DNA sequences found in this sample. The chain carries TRBV30 and TRBJ2-7, with D maybe TRBD1 (6 bases). V was shortened by 0 bases and J by 0 bases, with 12 bases between the two germline ends. Germline V gives CDR1 GTSNPN, CDR2 SVGIG (reference sequence). The CDR3 extends over 15 amino acids. The chain's CDR3 is CAWSVLAGASYEQYF. The CDR3 region has the DNA TGTGCCTGGAGTGTTTTGGCAGGGGCCTCCTACGAGCAGTACTTC. The full variable domain, completed using reference TRBV30 and TRBJ2-7, is SQTIHQWPATLVQPVGSPLSLECTVEGTSNPNLYWYRQAAGRGLQLLFYSVGIGQISSEVPQNLSASRPQDRQFILSSKKLLLSDSGFYLCAWSVLAGASYEQYFGPGTRLTVT.

This chain links TRBV27 with TRBJ1-1, with 8 bases that match TRBD1. Germline-derived CDR1 and CDR2 are MNHEY and SMNVEV (reference sequence). With V trimmed by 3 bases and J by 6 bases, 15 bases remained unmatched. The CDR3 runs 17 residues. The CDR3 coding sequence is TGTGCCAGCAGTTTCCAGGTTGTACAGGGGGTTGGGGCTGAAGCTTTCTTT. As protein: CASSFQVVQGVGAEAFF.

Details on this clone: The sample holds other DNA sequences that translate to the same CDR3. This chain uses TRBV7-9 with TRBJ2-7; 8 bases line up with TRBD2. Per the germline V gene, CDR1 is SEHNR and CDR2 is FQNEAQ (reference sequence). V lost 5 bases to trimming and J lost 3 bases; unmatched junction nucleotides: 3. The CDR3 totals 13 residues. DNA of the CDR3: TGTGCCAGCAGCCTCGGGGGGGACTACGAGCAGTACTTC. It codes for CASSLGGDYEQYF.

The V call is TRBV7-9, the J call TRBJ2-3; D gene uncertain. V lost 3 bases and J 2 bases, leaving 6 bases between the germline ends. Germline CDR1 SEHNR, CDR2 FQNEAQ (reference sequence). This CDR3 has 13 amino acids. The CDR3, as DNA: TGTGCCAGCAGCTTCGAGCACACAGATACGCAGTATTTT. This encodes CASSFEHTDTQYF.

The V and J genes are TRBV9 and TRBJ1-5, with 7 bases aligning to TRBD1. V was pared by 3 bases and J by 4 bases, with 4 bases of the junction left unmatched. The CDR3 has 14 amino acids. CDR1 SGDLS and CDR2 YYNGEE come from the germline V gene. CDR3 residues: CASSATGENQPQHF. For the CDR3, the DNA is TGTGCCAGCAGCGCAACAGGGGAAAATCAGCCCCAGCATTTT.

The rearrangement joins TRBV10-1 to TRBJ1-2; TRBD1 might be the D (5 bases). Germline V lookup: CDR1 WNHNN, CDR2 SYGVQD (reference sequence). The CDR3 runs 13 residues. The V end was cut by 0 bases, the J end by 8 bases, with 10 bases between. In DNA, the CDR3 is TGCGCCAGCAGTGAGTCGCGGGGGAGCGGCTACACCTTC. Protein sequence: CASSESRGSGYTF.

On this clone: The identical CDR3 is also encoded by other nucleotide sequences in the sample. The chain links TRBV5-6 to TRBJ1-4; TRBD1 might be the D (5 bases). Trimming took 0 bases from V and 7 from J, leaving 7 bases between them. The CDR3 loop spans 13 amino acids. CDR1 is SGHDT and CDR2 is YYEEEE in the germline V gene. The CDR3 DNA reads as TGTGCCAGCAGCTTGGGTGGGGGTGAAAAACTGTTTTTT. Encoded protein: CASSLGGGEKLFF.

This chain uses TRBV6-1 with TRBJ2-7; no reliable D call. Germline V CDR1 and CDR2: MNHNS, SASEGT. This CDR3 region has 11 residues. Trimming shortened V by 10 bases and J by 2 bases, and 9 bases separated the two germline ends. In DNA, the CDR3 is TGTGCCACCAGACAAGCCTACGAGCAGTACTTC. Its protein product is CATRQAYEQYF.

The chain is built from TRBV2 and TRBJ1-2, with TRBD1 as a possible D gene (5 bases). The V gene's germline CDR1 is SNHLY and CDR2 FYNNEI. The CDR3 runs 12 residues. The CDR3 bases are TGTGTCTCCAATGCGGGGGACTATGGCTACACCTTC. Encoded protein: CVSNAGDYGYTF.

This chain joins TRBV5-4 and TRBJ2-7, with 10 positions matching TRBD2. CDR3 size: 15 residues. V was clipped by 0 bases and J by 6 bases; unmatched bases: 6. CDR1 and CDR2 from the germline V gene are SGHNT and YYREEE (reference sequence). CDR3 loop: CASSLDKLAGSEQYF. For the CDR3, the DNA is TGTGCCAGCAGCTTGGATAAACTAGCGGGGAGCGAGCAGTACTTC.

The chain couples TRBV28 to TRBJ2-5, with D tentatively TRBD1 (6 bases). CDR1 is MDHEN, CDR2 SYDVKM, per germline. Trimming took 4 bases from V and 0 from J, leaving 18 bases between them. The CDR3 spans 17 residues. Here the CDR3 DNA reads TGTGCCAGCAGTTCAGTATTCGCGGACAGAAACCAAGAGACCCAGTACTTC. It is translated as CASSSVFADRNQETQYF.

The rearrangement joins TRBV6-6 to TRBJ2-1; D unclear. Germline V gene data show CDR1 as MNHNY and CDR2 as SVGAGI (reference sequence). This CDR3 comprises 11 residues. Trimming left V 6 bases short and J 8 bases short, with 8 bases between. CDR3 bases: TGTGCCAGCAGCCCTACCGATGAGCAGTTCTTC. It encodes CASSPTDEQFF.

The gene calls are TRBV4-1 and TRBJ2-7; the match to TRBD1 covers 7 bases. Germline CDR1 is MGHRA and CDR2 is YSYEKL. V lost 1 base to trimming and J lost 2 bases; unmatched junction nucleotides: 5. The CDR3 contains 15 residues. The DNA for the CDR3 is TGCGCCAGCAGCCAAGTTTGGGACAGTACCTACGAGCAGTACTTC. Translating gives CASSQVWDSTYEQYF.

The rearrangement joins TRBV10-3 to TRBJ2-5; a weak D match, TRBD1 (6 bases). Germline CDR1 is ENHRY and CDR2 is SYGVKD. Between the trimmed V and J ends, which lost 3 bases and 5 bases, there was a span of 16 bases. This CDR3 spans 15 amino acids. The CDR3 region is CAISDEGDLGETQYF. The CDR3 nucleotides are TGTGCCATCAGTGATGAGGGGGATCTCGGGGAGACCCAGTACTTC.

The chain joins TRBV9 to TRBJ2-2; TRBD2 is a possible D gene (5 bases). This CDR3 has 16 residues. Germline V gene data show CDR1 as SGDLS and CDR2 as YYNGEE. V was pared by 3 bases and J by 1 base, with 13 bases between. The CDR3, as DNA: TGTGCCAGCAGCGAACACAGCGGTTTGAACACCGGGGAGCTGTTTTTT. This translates into CASSEHSGLNTGELFF.

Concerning this clone: Other DNA variants within this sample encode the same CDR3. The V and J genes are TRBV6-1 and TRBJ1-1; possible D gene TRBD1, 5 bases. Trimming took 3 bases from V and 0 from J, leaving 8 bases between them. This CDR3 spans 14 amino acids. Germline V gives CDR1 MNHNS, CDR2 SASEGT. The CDR3 nucleotides read TGTGCCAGCAGTGAGGCGGGGCTGAACACTGAAGCTTTCTTT. Translating it yields CASSEAGLNTEAFF.

The chain has TRBV2 and TRBJ1-1; perhaps TRBD1 as D (6 bases). Germline CDR1 reads SNHLY; CDR2 reads FYNNEI. Trimming pared 1 base from V and 1 base from J, leaving 13 bases between. The CDR3 loop spans 16 amino acids. The CDR3 nucleotides are TGTGCCAGCAGTGAAGTTGGCGGGGGGCCGAACACTGAAGCTTTCTTT. It yields the protein CASSEVGGGPNTEAFF.

This rearrangement joins TRBV5-1 to TRBJ1-2; 10 bases align to TRBD1. Trimming took 0 bases from V and 7 from J; bases not matched to a gene: 3. Looked up from germline, CDR1 is SGHRS and CDR2 is YFSETQ. The CDR3 spans 14 residues. The CDR3 loop reads CASSLGQGAIGYTF. CDR3 DNA: TGCGCCAGCAGCTTGGGACAGGGGGCAATTGGCTACACCTTC. Based on the CDR3 plus reference TRBV5-1 and TRBJ1-2, the full variable domain is KAGVTQTPRYLIKTRGQQVTLSCSPISGHRSVSWYQQTPGQGLQFLFEYFSETQRNKGNFPGRFSGRQFSNSRSEMNVSTLELGDSALYLCASSLGQGAIGYTFGSGTRLTVV.

The J gene is TRBJ1-1, the V gene TRBV2, with D unclear. Germline CDR1 SNHLY, CDR2 FYNNEI. The CDR3 spans 11 residues. V lost 11 bases and J lost 8, with 15 bases in between. The CDR3 loop is CAAREQMEAFF. DNA for the CDR3: TGTGCCGCTAGAGAACAGATGGAAGCTTTCTTT.

The chain has TRBV5-4 and TRBJ2-2, with 7 nucleotides matching TRBD1. Germline loops: CDR1 SGHNT, CDR2 YYREEE (reference sequence). The CDR3 covers 16 residues. V gave up 4 bases and J gave up 0 bases; unmatched junction bases: 6. CDR3 loop: CASSDEQGPNTGELFF. The CDR3 coding sequence is TGTGCCAGCAGCGACGAACAGGGGCCGAACACCGGGGAGCTGTTTTTT.

As concerns this clone: The same CDR3 is also encoded by other DNA sequences in this sample. The chain is built from TRBV6-5 and TRBJ1-1; D perhaps matches TRBD1 (6 bases). Germline CDR1 MNHEY, CDR2 SVGAGI. V lost 0 bases and J 3 bases, leaving 11 bases between the germline ends. The CDR3 contains 15 residues. In nucleotides, the CDR3 is TGTGCCAGCAGTTACTCCGGGGAGGGGGACACTGAAGCTTTCTTT. Translating it yields CASSYSGEGDTEAFF.

The genes are TRBV15 and TRBJ2-2, with D uncertain. V shed 5 bases and J shed 6 bases, with 10 bases lying between them. Germline CDR1 LNHNV, CDR2 YYDKDF (reference sequence). The CDR3 extends over 13 amino acids. The CDR3 region is CATSLTESGELFF. In nucleotides, the CDR3 is TGTGCCACCAGCTTAACAGAGTCCGGGGAGCTGTTTTTT.

The CDR3 coding sequence is TGTGCCAGCAGCTCGGACGGACAGGGGGCTGAAGCTTTCTTT. This sequence encodes CASSSDGQGAEAFF. The chain couples TRBV9 to TRBJ1-1; 10 positions agree with TRBD1. CDR3 size: 14 residues. The V and J ends lost 4 bases and 6 bases, in that order; junction bases with no gene match: 6. From germline, CDR1 is SGDLS and CDR2 YYNGEE. Full variable domain (rest looked up from reference TRBV9 and TRBJ1-1): DSGVTQTPKHLITATGQRVTLRCSPRSGDLSVYWYQQSLDQGLQFLIQYYNGEERAKGNILERFSAQQFPDLHSELNLSSLELGDSALYFCASSSDGQGAEAFFGQGTRLTVV.

The chain links TRBV7-9 to TRBJ2-2, with 7 positions matching TRBD2. Germline trimming cut 2 bases from V and 11 bases from J; bases unmatched to any gene: 2. The germline V gene encodes CDR1 SEHNR and CDR2 FQNEAQ (reference sequence). There are 12 residues in the CDR3. For the CDR3, the DNA is TGTGCCAGCAGCTTAACGGGACTAGAGCTGTTTTTT. Translation gives CASSLTGLELFF.

The chain is built from TRBV30 and TRBJ1-1; D is unresolved. V lost 0 bases and J 7 bases, leaving 9 bases between the germline ends. Germline V gene sequence: CDR1 GTSNPN, CDR2 SVGIG (reference sequence). CDR3 size: 12 residues. CDR3 in DNA: TGTGCCTGGAGTGTAAACGGGTATGAAGCTTTCTTT. Translated, it gives CAWSVNGYEAFF.

Only one count was recorded for this clone. This rearrangement joins TRBV13 to TRBJ2-1, with TRBD2 as a possible D gene (5 bases). From germline, CDR1 is PRHDT and CDR2 FYEKMQ (reference sequence). V dropped 2 bases and J dropped 9 bases, with 8 bases sitting between them. The CDR3 loop spans 12 amino acids. The CDR3 spells CASSLLGSEQFF. The CDR3 bases are TGTGCCAGCAGCTTACTGGGGAGTGAGCAGTTCTTC.